A selection of T cell receptor beta chains follows, all from one sample in a study of blood T cell repertoires in COVID-19. Measured with immunoSEQ multiplex PCR; TCRdb has only the in-frame clones, and not every one. The sample shows 50,000 or so clones, about 88% of them seen only once. The sample taken for sequencing was peripheral blood. All receptors derive from a human donor in a cohort sampled during active COVID-19. Both conserved end residues are trimmed from each CDR3. A D gene is named only where the DNA matches it firmly. Only some rows state a clone size, as once, few, many or a class for expanded clones.

v_gene: TRBV3-1/TRBV3-2; abundance: .; j_gene: TRBJ2-3; d_gene: .; CDR3aa: ASTLARGVPDTQY
v_gene: TRBV19; abundance: .; j_gene: TRBJ2-7; d_gene: TRBD2; CDR3aa: ASSIQDSGGSYEQY
v_gene: TRBV19; abundance: .; j_gene: TRBJ2-3; d_gene: TRBD2; CDR3aa: ASSIPSLGLAVGDTQY
v_gene: TRBV11-3; abundance: .; j_gene: TRBJ2-5; d_gene: TRBD1; CDR3aa: ASSSSYGTGRGETQY
v_gene: TRBV27; abundance: .; j_gene: TRBJ1-2; d_gene: TRBD1; CDR3aa: ASQSHSGGNGYT
v_gene: TRBV11-2; abundance: .; j_gene: TRBJ2-6; d_gene: TRBD1; CDR3aa: ASSLGDSHSGANVLT
v_gene: TRBV7-3; abundance: .; j_gene: TRBJ1-1; d_gene: .; CDR3aa: ASSLSDGTEAF
v_gene: TRBV19; abundance: .; j_gene: TRBJ2-5; d_gene: .; CDR3aa: ASSSDKETQY
v_gene: TRBV6-5; abundance: .; j_gene: TRBJ1-3; d_gene: TRBD1; CDR3aa: ASSPQGQNGNTIY
v_gene: TRBV6-5; abundance: .; j_gene: TRBJ2-3; d_gene: TRBD2; CDR3aa: ASSWTSGSTDTQY
v_gene: TRBV28; abundance: .; j_gene: TRBJ2-7; d_gene: TRBD1; CDR3aa: ASSSPGQGAHEQY
v_gene: TRBV10-3; abundance: .; j_gene: TRBJ2-1; d_gene: TRBD1; CDR3aa: AIMLGQGANEQF
v_gene: TRBV7-9; abundance: .; j_gene: TRBJ2-5; d_gene: TRBD1; CDR3aa: ASSPGQVETQY
v_gene: TRBV27; abundance: .; j_gene: TRBJ2-3; d_gene: TRBD1; CDR3aa: ASSSGGTAISDTQY
v_gene: TRBV11-3; abundance: .; j_gene: TRBJ2-1; d_gene: TRBD2; CDR3aa: ASSPRGASGRNEQF
v_gene: TRBV19; abundance: .; j_gene: TRBJ1-4; d_gene: .; CDR3aa: ASSIGRGEKLF
v_gene: TRBV4-3; abundance: .; j_gene: TRBJ2-3; d_gene: .; CDR3aa: ASSSGLGDTQY
v_gene: TRBV5-1; abundance: once; j_gene: TRBJ2-3; d_gene: .; CDR3aa: ASSLVGSQDTQY
v_gene: TRBV7-8; abundance: .; j_gene: TRBJ1-2; d_gene: .; CDR3aa: ASSFTQGPYYGYT
v_gene: TRBV5-4; abundance: once; j_gene: TRBJ2-4; d_gene: TRBD2; CDR3aa: ASSLYGGVNIQY
v_gene: TRBV5-1; abundance: .; j_gene: TRBJ2-5; d_gene: .; CDR3aa: ASSLSSGAAQETQY
v_gene: TRBV6-5; abundance: few; j_gene: TRBJ1-2; d_gene: .; CDR3aa: ASSRDSNYGYT
v_gene: TRBV7-2; abundance: .; j_gene: TRBJ2-7; d_gene: TRBD1; CDR3aa: ASSHRDRVAEQY
v_gene: TRBV28; abundance: once; j_gene: TRBJ2-7; d_gene: .; CDR3aa: ASSSPAPSYEQY